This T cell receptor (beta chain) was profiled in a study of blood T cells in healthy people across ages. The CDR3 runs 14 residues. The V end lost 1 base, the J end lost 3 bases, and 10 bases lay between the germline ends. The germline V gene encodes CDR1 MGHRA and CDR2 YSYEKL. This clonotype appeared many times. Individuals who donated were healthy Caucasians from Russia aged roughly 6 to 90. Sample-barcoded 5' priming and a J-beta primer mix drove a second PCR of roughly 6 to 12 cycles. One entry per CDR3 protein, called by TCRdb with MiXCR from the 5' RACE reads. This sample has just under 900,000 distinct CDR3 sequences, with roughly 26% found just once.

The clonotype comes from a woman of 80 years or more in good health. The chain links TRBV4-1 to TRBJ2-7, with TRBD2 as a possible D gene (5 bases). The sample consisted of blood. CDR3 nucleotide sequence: TGCGCCAGCAGCCAAGGGGAGAGGAGCTACGAGCAGTACTTC. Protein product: CASSQGERSYEQYF.